A single TCR beta chain is shown here with its context. What it binds is not known. This specimen belongs to a study of T-cell memory formation after mild COVID-19. The study's findings and limits: CD4+ contracting clones lay mainly in CM and EM, CD8+ ones in EMRA. SARS-CoV-2 specificity was not confirmed for second-wave clones peaking on day 37. Clones contracting over day 15 to 85 were CD4/CD8 balanced, with later expanders leaning CD4+.

This CDR3 comprises 15 residues. With V trimmed by 8 bases and J by 2 bases, 8 bases remained unmatched. CDR1 and CDR2 (germline): KGHSH, LQKENI. 5'RACE with constant-segment primers yielded barcoded, UMI-tagged TCR alpha and TCR beta cDNA libraries. TCRdb called the 5' RACE reads again in MiXCR, with one record for every CDR3 protein. The sample records about 130,000 distinct CDR3 sequences, more than 15% being singletons. The clonotype originates from a man between 18 and 29 years old who had mild COVID-19 (a few samples of this study predate the infection). Cell type and time point are not known. The source material was PBMCs or a T cell subset sorted from them (not recorded which). The rearrangement links TRBV18 to TRBJ2-3, with TRBD2 matching over 9 bases. This chain's CDR3 is CASNALAGFTDTQYF. CDR3 DNA sequence: TGTGCCAGCAACGCGCTAGCGGGATTCACAGATACGCAGTATTTT.